These 24 T cell receptor beta chains share one sample of origin, sequenced in a study of a mutant IDH1 vaccine in newly diagnosed glioma (TCRdb year 2021). Library creation used the immunoSEQ multiplex PCR assay. TCRdb retrieved this table from immuneACCESS and kept in-frame rearrangements only. Not all clones are present; in checked studies, unresolved V genes account for under half, and no reason is known for the remainder. Here the sample has roughly 120,000 clones; just under 80% occur a single time. The ten largest make up 5.5% of the sample. What this sample's time point label stands for: week 11, during vaccination. Each vaccine dose was 300 ug of a 20-mer mutant IDH1 peptide in Montanide, given subcutaneously with topical imiquimod. For these TCRs, the target antigens are not known. The specimen was PBMCs, collected from a glioma patient whose treatment included an IDH1 peptide vaccine. The receptor set was obtained from a man aged 40-49 years with glioma.

The V and J genes are TRBV30 and TRBJ1-5; 9 bases are shared with TRBD1. V was clipped by 2 bases and J by 4 bases; unmatched bases: 3. This CDR3 has 14 amino acids. Germline lookup yields CDR1 GTSNPN and CDR2 SVGIG (reference sequence). DNA of the CDR3: TGTGCCTGGAGTCCTGGACAGGGGAATCAGCCCCAGCATTTT. As protein: CAWSPGQGNQPQHF.

The chain carries TRBV30 and TRBJ1-5; the D is unclear. CDR3 length: 14 amino acids. Trimming pared 4 bases from V and 3 bases from J, leaving 13 bases between. Germline V gives CDR1 GTSNPN, CDR2 SVGIG (reference sequence). CDR3 sequence (DNA): TGTGCCTGGACTAACCCGGGATTCAATCAGCCCCAGCATTTT. Translation: CAWTNPGFNQPQHF. Variable domain in full (rest from reference TRBV30 and TRBJ1-5): SQTIHQWPATLVQPVGSPLSLECTVEGTSNPNLYWYRQAAGRGLQLLFYSVGIGQISSEVPQNLSASRPQDRQFILSSKKLLLSDSGFYLCAWTNPGFNQPQHFGDGTRLSIL.

This sequence joins TRBV18 and TRBJ2-2; D may be TRBD1 (5 bases). This CDR3 is built from 15 residues. V lost 2 bases to trimming and J lost 2 bases, with 9 bases between them. Germline loops: CDR1 KGHSH, CDR2 LQKENI. The DNA for the CDR3 is TGTGCCAGCTCACCAGAGACAGATAACACCGGGGAGCTGTTTTTT. As protein: CASSPETDNTGELFF.

This clone was picked up one time. This chain joins TRBV14 and TRBJ1-1; D not certain. Germline V gene lookup returns CDR1 SGHDN and CDR2 FVKESK. The CDR3 loop spans 12 amino acids. Trimming pared 4 bases from V and 4 bases from J, leaving 7 bases between. The CDR3 loop is CASSLWATEAFF. CDR3 in DNA: TGTGCCAGCAGCCTTTGGGCCACTGAAGCTTTCTTT.

The CDR3 DNA reads as TGTGCCAGCAGCTTAGGACAGGGGGTTAGCACAGATACGCAGTATTTT. Translation: CASSLGQGVSTDTQYF. The V call is TRBV11-3, the J call TRBJ2-3, with 9 bases identical to TRBD1. This CDR3 spans 16 amino acids. With 1 base clipped from V and 0 bases from J, the junction kept 2 bases outside the gene matches. Germline V gene sequence: CDR1 SGHNT, CDR2 YENEEA.

This rearrangement joins TRBV11-2 to TRBJ2-3, with 9 bases identical to TRBD2. V shed 1 base and J 3 bases; nucleotides not matched to a gene: 11. CDR1 is SGHAT, CDR2 FQNNGV, per germline. CDR3 length: 18 residues. The DNA for the CDR3 is TGTGCCAGCAGCTTAGTACGCGGGAGGGCCACTTCGACAGATACGCAGTATTTT. Residues: CASSLVRGRATSTDTQYF.

V and J are TRBV5-4 and TRBJ2-6; D call uncertain. CDR3 length: 18 residues. The germline CDR1 and CDR2 sequences are SGHNT and YYREEE (reference sequence). Trimming pared 0 bases from V and 4 bases from J, leaving 17 bases between. As DNA, the CDR3 is TGTGCCAGCAGCTTGGGGGCAGATTGGAGCGCGGGGGCCAACGTCCTGACTTTC. Its protein product is CASSLGADWSAGANVLTF.

The CDR3 DNA reads as TGTGCCAGCAGTTTCCAGGGGAAGGGAGAGACCCAGTACTTC. As protein: CASSFQGKGETQYF. V usage is TRBV27 and J usage is TRBJ2-5; D may be TRBD1 (6 bases). The V gene lost 3 bases and the J gene lost 4 bases, with 12 bases spanning the gap. Germline lookup yields CDR1 MNHEY and CDR2 SMNVEV (reference sequence). This CDR3 is built from 14 residues.

The chain carries TRBV4-3 and TRBJ2-2, with D unresolved. The V end lost 3 bases, the J end lost 7 bases, and 9 bases lay between the germline ends. In germline, CDR1 is LGHNA, CDR2 YSLEER. This CDR3 has 13 amino acids. The CDR3 protein is CASSQGMDGELFF. The CDR3 DNA follows: TGCGCCAGCAGCCAGGGGATGGACGGGGAGCTGTTTTTT.

The rearrangement joins TRBV7-2 to TRBJ1-5; no firm D call. The V gene's germline CDR1 is SGHTA and CDR2 FQGNSA. The CDR3 is 15 residues long. V lost 5 bases and J 6 bases, leaving 17 bases between the germline ends. The CDR3: CASSPWGAITQPQHF. The CDR3 DNA sequence: TGTGCCAGCAGCCCCTGGGGAGCGATCACTCAGCCCCAGCATTTT. Full variable domain (missing parts from reference TRBV7-2 and TRBJ1-5): GAGVSQSPSNKVTEKGKDVELRCDPISGHTALYWYRQSLGQGLEFLIYFQGNSAPDKSGLPSDRFSAERTGGSVSTLTIQRTQQEDSAVYLCASSPWGAITQPQHFGDGTRLSIL.

V gene TRBV6-1 combines with J gene TRBJ1-5; possibly TRBD1 for D (6 bases). Germline V CDR1 and CDR2: MNHNS, SASEGT. This CDR3 spans 14 amino acids. V was clipped by 7 bases and J by 1 base, with 11 bases between them. CDR3 sequence reads: CASNPTGSNQPQHF. The CDR3 bases are TGTGCCAGCAACCCCACAGGGAGCAATCAGCCCCAGCATTTT.

V gene TRBV25-1 combines with J gene TRBJ2-7; TRBD2 matches at 8 bases. The V gene's germline CDR1 is MGHDK and CDR2 SYGVNS. Unmatched junction bases numbered 4, after V lost 6 bases and J lost 0 bases. The CDR3 sequence is 14 residues long. This CDR3 is CASRGSGSSYEQYF. For the CDR3, the DNA is TGTGCCAGCAGGGGGAGCGGGAGCTCCTACGAGCAGTACTTC.

J is TRBJ1-1 and V is TRBV5-1, with 12 bases lining up with TRBD1. The V segment lost 3 bases and the J segment 5 bases; nucleotides outside the gene matches: 5. Looked up from germline, CDR1 is SGHRS and CDR2 is YFSETQ. The CDR3 is made up of 15 amino acids. CDR3 amino acids: CASSSGQGAWTEAFF. In DNA form, the CDR3 reads TGCGCCAGCAGCTCGGGACAGGGGGCATGGACTGAAGCTTTCTTT.

The genes are TRBV6-5 and TRBJ2-7; D possibly matches TRBD1 or TRBD2 (5 bases each). The germline gives CDR1 MNHEY, CDR2 SVGAGI. The CDR3 is made up of 14 amino acids. V dropped 0 bases and J dropped 3 bases, with 9 bases sitting between them. CDR3 in amino acids: CASSYSGEDYEQYF. The CDR3 DNA reads as TGTGCCAGCAGTTACTCGGGGGAAGACTACGAGCAGTACTTC.

This clone has just one count. The chain combines TRBV21-1 with TRBJ2-7; the tabulated D call, TRBD1, remains unverified against the DNA. TRBV21-1 is noted as a pseudogene. The CDR3 has 16 residues. In nucleotides, the CDR3 is TGTGCCAGCAACGGACAGGGGGTCCTTACTTCCTACGAGCAGTACTTC. Protein: CASNGQGVLTSYEQYF.

V usage is TRBV19 and J usage is TRBJ1-5; weak D call: TRBD1 (6 bases). Germline CDR1 reads LNHDA; CDR2 reads SQIVND (reference sequence). The CDR3 covers 14 residues. V was pared by 5 bases and J by 4 bases, with 12 bases between. CDR3 sequence reads: CASSAQGGNQPQHF. In nucleotides, the CDR3 is TGTGCCAGTAGTGCACAGGGAGGGAATCAGCCCCAGCATTTT. The entire variable domain, with the rest obtained from reference TRBV19 and TRBJ1-5, is as follows: DGGITQSPKYLFRKEGQNVTLSCEQNLNHDAMYWYRQDPGQGLRLIYYSQIVNDFQKGDIAEGYSVSREKKESFPLTVTSAQKNPTAFYLCASSAQGGNQPQHFGDGTRLSIL.

The J gene is TRBJ2-7, the V gene TRBV2, with D unresolved. V lost 1 base, J lost 8 bases, and 12 bases lay in between. Germline V gene lookup returns CDR1 SNHLY and CDR2 FYNNEI. This CDR3 comprises 13 residues. CDR3 sequence (DNA): TGTGCCAGCAGTGAAGGGGTTGGGGTAAAGCAGTACTTC. Protein sequence: CASSEGVGVKQYF.

V and J are TRBV6-5 and TRBJ1-2; D possibly corresponds to TRBD1 (6 bases). Trimming stripped 2 bases from V and 5 bases from J, with 12 bases between. Germline values: CDR1 MNHEY, CDR2 SVGAGI. This CDR3 comprises 14 residues. CDR3 DNA: TGTGCCAGCAGTTACGGAACAGGGATTTATGGCTACACCTTC. This sequence encodes CASSYGTGIYGYTF.

J is TRBJ2-5 and V is TRBV19, with D perhaps TRBD1 (7 bases). The CDR3 is made up of 15 amino acids. The germline gives CDR1 LNHDA, CDR2 SQIVND (reference sequence). Trimming took off 3 bases at V and 2 bases at J, with 13 bases between the two ends. The CDR3 region has the DNA TGTGCCAGTAGTATCGGGGGCAGGGGGCAAGAGACCCAGTACTTC. It is translated as CASSIGGRGQETQYF. The full variable domain, rest sourced from reference TRBV19 and TRBJ2-5, is DGGITQSPKYLFRKEGQNVTLSCEQNLNHDAMYWYRQDPGQGLRLIYYSQIVNDFQKGDIAEGYSVSREKKESFPLTVTSAQKNPTAFYLCASSIGGRGQETQYFGPGTRLLVL.

The rearrangement uses TRBV7-2 and TRBJ2-3, with 9 positions matching TRBD1. The V segment lost 5 bases and the J segment 8 bases; nucleotides outside the gene matches: 8. Germline CDR1 reads SGHTA; CDR2 reads FQGNSA. The length of the CDR3 is 14 residues. Here the CDR3 DNA reads TGTGCCAGCAGCCGCGGACAGGGGACCGGTACGCAGTATTTT. This encodes CASSRGQGTGTQYF.

The chain has TRBV4-3 and TRBJ2-3; D not certain. In germline, CDR1 is LGHNA, CDR2 YSLEER. V dropped 0 bases and J dropped 2 bases, with 9 bases sitting between them. This CDR3 region has 15 residues. CDR3 sequence: CASSQERISTDTQYF. In DNA, the CDR3 is TGCGCCAGCAGCCAAGAGAGGATCTCCACAGATACGCAGTATTTT.

A single count supports this clone. The rearrangement uses TRBV7-9 and TRBJ2-3; D not certain. Germline V gives CDR1 SEHNR, CDR2 FQNEAQ (reference sequence). CDR3 length equals 11 residues. The V end lost 5 bases, the J end lost 6 bases, and 6 bases lay between the germline ends. CDR3 amino acids: CASSPQDTQYF. CDR3 DNA: TGTGCCAGCAGCCCCCAGGATACGCAGTATTTT.

This clone was seen more than once but under ten times. V usage is TRBV5-6 and J usage is TRBJ2-1; weak D call: TRBD2 (5 bases). The germline V gene has CDR1 SGHDT and CDR2 YYEEEE. CDR3 size: 16 residues. Between the trimmed V and J ends, which lost 0 bases and 6 bases, there was a span of 16 bases. CDR3 protein: CASSLAVTRVGNEQFF. As DNA, the CDR3 is TGTGCCAGCAGCTTGGCCGTCACGCGGGTGGGCAATGAGCAGTTCTTC.

The chain joins TRBV4-3 to TRBJ2-1; D unresolved. This CDR3 is 17 amino acids long. The germline V gene has CDR1 LGHNA and CDR2 YSLEER. Trimming shortened V by 0 bases and J by 7 bases, and 19 bases separated the two germline ends. CDR3 loop: CASSQETSRFGFNEQFF. DNA of the CDR3: TGCGCCAGCAGCCAAGAGACGTCCAGATTCGGATTTAATGAGCAGTTCTTC.